These T cell receptor beta chains were read from a single sample in a study of cytomegalovirus exposure and HLA in healthy donors. The data were produced by immunoSEQ multiplex PCR, yet TCRdb's version contains in-frame clones alone and is incomplete. This table has about 160,000 clones, about 75% appearing once. Material: PBMCs. These receptors came from a man aged 18 to 30 in good health and CMV-seronegative. Both conserved end residues are part of each CDR3. The D gene is left open where the match is weak. Clone sizes are given selectively: once, few, many, or a class where the clone is expanded.

clone_size,d_call,j_call,v_call,cdr3_nt,cdr3_aa
few,TRBD2,TRBJ2-5,TRBV5-1,TGCGCCAGCAGACGGGGGGGAGGAGAAGAGACCCAGTACTTC,CASRRGGGEETQYF
NA,TRBD1,TRBJ1-2,TRBV19,TGTGCCAGTAGTATGACCACAGGGGGCGTCAATGGCTACACCTTC,CASSMTTGGVNGYTF
NA,TRBD2,TRBJ2-7,TRBV5-1,TGCGCCAGCAGCCCACGGACTAGCAGATACGAGCAGTACTTC,CASSPRTSRYEQYF
NA,TRBD1,TRBJ2-5,TRBV6-5,TGTGCCAGCAGCCTATCTCAGGGGGCGAATGAGACCCAGTACTTC,CASSLSQGANETQYF
NA,TRBD2,TRBJ2-1,TRBV10-3,TGTGCCATCAGTCCCTCAGCGGGAAGTGGGGATGAGCAGTTCTTC,CAISPSAGSGDEQFF
NA,TRBD2,TRBJ2-1,TRBV7-2,TGTGCCAGCAGCTCGCAGCGGGAGGGGGGGTACAATGAGCAGTTCTTC,CASSSQREGGYNEQFF
NA,NA,TRBJ2-2,TRBV5-6,TGTGCCAGCCGCCTTGAAACGGACACCGGGGAGCTGTTTTTT,CASRLETDTGELFF
NA,NA,TRBJ2-5,TRBV7-2,TGTGCCAGCAGCTGGCTAGTCCAAGAGACCCAGTACTTC,CASSWLVQETQYF
NA,TRBD2,TRBJ2-1,TRBV7-2,TGTGCCAGCAGCCCGGGGACTAGCGGGAGCCCCTACAATGAGCAGTTCTTC,CASSPGTSGSPYNEQFF
NA,NA,TRBJ1-3,TRBV6-1,TGTGCCAGTCTGACCCCCCAGGGCGTAAACACCATATATTTT,CASLTPQGVNTIYF
NA,TRBD2,TRBJ2-7,TRBV7-9,TGTTCCAGCAGTTCGGGAGGGGGTCCGGTTCACGAGCAGTACTTC,CSSSSGGGPVHEQYF
NA,TRBD1,TRBJ2-5,TRBV13,TGTGCCAGCAGCCCCCGGGACAGTAAAGAGACCCAGTACTTC,CASSPRDSKETQYF
NA,NA,TRBJ2-2,TRBV7-8,TGTGCCAGCAGCTTAGGGCAGGGGATCTACACCGGGGAGCTGTTTTTT,CASSLGQGIYTGELFF
few,TRBD1,TRBJ2-7,TRBV7-6,TGTGCCAGCAGCATTGACAGGGGTTCCTACGAGCAGTACTTC,CASSIDRGSYEQYF
NA,NA,TRBJ1-4,TRBV6-5,TGTGCCAGCAGAAAAGCGGGACATTCAAATGAAAAACTGTTTTTT,CASRKAGHSNEKLFF
NA,NA,TRBJ1-4,TRBV4-1,TGCGCCAGCAGCCAAGTCCTTGCAACTAATGAAAAACTGTTTTTT,CASSQVLATNEKLFF
NA,NA,TRBJ2-7,TRBV5-6,TGTGCCAGCAGCCTGAACGGGGACGAGCAGTACTTC,CASSLNGDEQYF
NA,NA,TRBJ1-1,TRBV10-3,TGTGCCATCAGTGGAGGGGGGAACACTGAAGCTTTCTTT,CAISGGGNTEAFF
NA,NA,TRBJ2-1,TRBV19,TGTGCCAGTAGTGCCCAAGGGACAACCTACAATGAGCAGTTCTTC,CASSAQGTTYNEQFF
NA,TRBD2,TRBJ2-2,TRBV28,TGTGCCCCTCGAGGGGTAGCGGGAGAGACCGGGGAGCTGTTTTTT,CAPRGVAGETGELFF
NA,NA,TRBJ2-2,TRBV9,TGTGCCAGCAGCGTAGGGGGAGCGAACACCGGGGAGCTGTTTTTT,CASSVGGANTGELFF
few,NA,TRBJ2-3,TRBV5-1,TGCGCCAGCACCAAGGTAGAGGGCACAGATACGCAGTATTTT,CASTKVEGTDTQYF
NA,NA,TRBJ2-2,TRBV18,TGTGCCAGCTCACCACCGGCTAGCGTATACACCGGGGAGCTGTTTTTT,CASSPPASVYTGELFF
NA,TRBD2,TRBJ2-3,TRBV4-3,TGCGCCAGCAGCCACTTTGTAGCGGGAGAGGGGACAGATACGCAGTATTTT,CASSHFVAGEGTDTQYF
NA,TRBD1,TRBJ2-7,TRBV18,TGTGCCAGCTCACCCCCGACAGGGCTTACCTCCTACGAGCAGTACTTC,CASSPPTGLTSYEQYF
NA,NA,TRBJ2-3,TRBV9,TGTGCCAGCAGCGTACTAGGGAGGGGGGCAGATACGCAGTATTTT,CASSVLGRGADTQYF
once,TRBD2,TRBJ2-1,TRBV9,TGTGCCAGCAGCGTCGGGGGGGCGTTTTCCTACAATGAGCAGTTCTTC,CASSVGGAFSYNEQFF
many,NA,TRBJ2-1,TRBV5-6,TGTGCCAGCAGCGGGGAGCCGCATGAGCAGTTCTTC,CASSGEPHEQFF
few,TRBD2,TRBJ2-1,TRBV6-4,TGTGCCAGCAGTACCGGGACTAGCGGGGGAGACAATGAGCAGTTCTTC,CASSTGTSGGDNEQFF
NA,TRBD2,TRBJ2-1,TRBV27,TGTGCCAGCAGCCCTCCGGGACTAGCAGGAAATGAGCAGTTCTTC,CASSPPGLAGNEQFF
NA,NA,TRBJ1-5,TRBV4-3,TGCGCCAGCAGCCAAGATCTGAATCAGCCCCAGCATTTT,CASSQDLNQPQHF